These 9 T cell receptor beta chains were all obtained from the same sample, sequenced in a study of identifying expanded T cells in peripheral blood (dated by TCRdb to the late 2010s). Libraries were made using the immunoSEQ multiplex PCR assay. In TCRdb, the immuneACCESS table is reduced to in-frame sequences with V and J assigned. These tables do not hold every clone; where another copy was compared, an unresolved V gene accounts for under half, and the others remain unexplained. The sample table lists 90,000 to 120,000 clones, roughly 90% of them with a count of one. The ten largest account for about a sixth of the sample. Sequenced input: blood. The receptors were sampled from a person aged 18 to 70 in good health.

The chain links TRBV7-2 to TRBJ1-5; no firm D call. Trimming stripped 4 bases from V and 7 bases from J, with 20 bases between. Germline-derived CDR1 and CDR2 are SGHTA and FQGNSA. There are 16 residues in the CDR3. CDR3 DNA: TGTGCCAGCAGCTCGGGGTACTTAGGACCGGGACAGCCCCAGCATTTT. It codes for CASSSGYLGPGQPQHF.

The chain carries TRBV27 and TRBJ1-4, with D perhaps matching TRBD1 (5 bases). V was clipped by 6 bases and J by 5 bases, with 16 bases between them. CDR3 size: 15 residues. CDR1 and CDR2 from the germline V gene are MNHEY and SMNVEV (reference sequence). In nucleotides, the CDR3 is TGTGCCAGCAGCCGATCCCCCGGGGCGAATGAAAAACTGTTTTTT. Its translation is CASSRSPGANEKLFF.

CDR3 residues: CASSSGAGILYGYTF. The CDR3 DNA reads as TGTGCCAGCAGTTCAGGGGCCGGGATCCTCTATGGCTACACCTTC. The chain employs TRBV27 and TRBJ1-2; D perhaps matches TRBD1 (6 bases). With 4 bases removed from V and 4 bases from J, the gap between germline ends came to 16 bases. The CDR3 runs to 15 residues. CDR1 and CDR2 (germline): MNHEY, SMNVEV (reference sequence).

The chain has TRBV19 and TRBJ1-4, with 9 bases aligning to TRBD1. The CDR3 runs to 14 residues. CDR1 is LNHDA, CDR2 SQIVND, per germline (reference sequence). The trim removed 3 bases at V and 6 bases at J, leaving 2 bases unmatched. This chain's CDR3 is CASSMRDRDEKLFF. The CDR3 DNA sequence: TGTGCCAGTAGTATGCGGGACAGGGATGAAAAACTGTTTTTT.

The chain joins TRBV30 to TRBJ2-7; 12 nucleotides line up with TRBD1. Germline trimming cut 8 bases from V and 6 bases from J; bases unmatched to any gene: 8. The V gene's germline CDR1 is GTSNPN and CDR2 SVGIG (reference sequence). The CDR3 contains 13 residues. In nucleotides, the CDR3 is TGTGCCGCCTCCCGGGGACAGGGGGCCGAGCAGTACTTC. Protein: CAASRGQGAEQYF.

CDR3 region: CASSQEDTRGEKLFF. The CDR3 bases are TGCGCCAGCAGCCAAGAGGACACCAGGGGTGAAAAACTGTTTTTT. The rearrangement uses TRBV4-3 and TRBJ1-4; D is possibly TRBD1 (6 bases). Germline V lookup: CDR1 LGHNA, CDR2 YSLEER. The V and J ends lost 0 bases and 7 bases respectively, with 12 bases between them. The CDR3 length is 15 residues.

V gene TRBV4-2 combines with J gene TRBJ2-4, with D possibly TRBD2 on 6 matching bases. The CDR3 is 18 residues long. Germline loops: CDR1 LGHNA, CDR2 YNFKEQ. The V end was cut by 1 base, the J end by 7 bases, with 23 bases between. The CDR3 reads CASSQGHPGPPAGNIQYF. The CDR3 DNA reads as TGTGCCAGCAGCCAAGGTCACCCGGGGCCCCCCGCGGGGAACATTCAGTACTTC.

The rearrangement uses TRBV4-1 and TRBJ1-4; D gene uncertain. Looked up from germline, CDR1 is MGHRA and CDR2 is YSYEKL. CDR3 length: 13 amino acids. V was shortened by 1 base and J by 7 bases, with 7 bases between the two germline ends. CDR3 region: CASSQAGSEKLFF. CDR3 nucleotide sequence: TGCGCCAGCAGCCAAGCTGGTAGTGAAAAACTGTTTTTT.

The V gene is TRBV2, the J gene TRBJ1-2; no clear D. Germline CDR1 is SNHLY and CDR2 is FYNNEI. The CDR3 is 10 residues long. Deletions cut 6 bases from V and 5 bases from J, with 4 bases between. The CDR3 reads CASRGYGYTF. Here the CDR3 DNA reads TGTGCCAGCAGGGGTTATGGCTACACCTTC.